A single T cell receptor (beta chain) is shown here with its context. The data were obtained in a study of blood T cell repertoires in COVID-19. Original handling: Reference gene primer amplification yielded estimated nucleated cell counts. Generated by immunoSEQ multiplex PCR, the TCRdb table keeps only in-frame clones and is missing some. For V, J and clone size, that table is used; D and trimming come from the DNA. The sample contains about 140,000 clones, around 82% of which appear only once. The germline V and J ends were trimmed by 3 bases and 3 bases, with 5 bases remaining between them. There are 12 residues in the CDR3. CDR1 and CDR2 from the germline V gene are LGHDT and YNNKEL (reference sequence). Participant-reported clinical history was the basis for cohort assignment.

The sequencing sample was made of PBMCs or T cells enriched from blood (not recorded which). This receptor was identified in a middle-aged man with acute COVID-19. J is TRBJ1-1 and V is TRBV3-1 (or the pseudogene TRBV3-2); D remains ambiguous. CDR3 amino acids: CASSQSDTEAFF. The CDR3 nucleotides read TGTGCCAGCAGCCAGTCGGACACTGAAGCTTTCTTT.